This T cell receptor (beta chain) was identified during a study of blood T cell repertoires in COVID-19. Whole-study context: Collection of acute and convalescent COVID-19 samples took place in the United States, Italy and Spain. PBMCs, B-cell-depleted T cells, or T cells provided the cDNA or gDNA that made up the material.

The CDR3 length is 15 residues. The V segment lost 3 bases and the J segment 1 base; nucleotides outside the gene matches: 5. Germline CDR1 reads MDHEN; CDR2 reads SYDVKM. In the authors' methods: Cell counts per sample came from amplifying reference gene primers. Sequencing was performed with immunoSEQ multiplex PCR; in TCRdb, only in-frame clones are kept and a portion is missing. Clonal size and the V and J genes are those of that table, whereas D and trimming came from the DNA. The sample lists about 58,000 clones, 85% to 90% occurring once. The source of this sequence is a man between 60 and 75 years old with acute or convalescent COVID-19. Sequenced sample: peripheral blood. The rearrangement uses TRBV28 and TRBJ2-5; 7 bases are shared with TRBD1. Written as DNA, the CDR3 is TGTGCCAGCAGTTTCTCAAGGGACAGCCAAGAGACCCAGTACTTC. Its protein product is CASSFSRDSQETQYF.